This entry is about one T cell receptor (beta chain). These data originate in a study of T cell changes during pregnancy in multiple sclerosis. The protocol was immunoSEQ multiplex PCR, while the TCRdb copy is restricted to in-frame clones and leaves out a portion. Of 40,000 or so clones in the sample, 85% to 95% were seen once. CDR3 length equals 13 residues. The ends lost 8 bases at V and 0 bases at J; junction bases unmatched: 3. CDR1 is MDHEN and CDR2 is SYDVKM in the germline V gene. The sequencing here drew on CD8+ T cells from peripheral blood mononuclear cells, taken in the third trimester of pregnancy. The rearrangement joins TRBV28 to TRBJ1-1, with 7 positions matching TRBD1. This clonotype was obtained from a female donor with multiple sclerosis, enrolled in a pregnancy study. CDR3 residues: CASADRVNTEAFF. The CDR3 DNA sequence: TGTGCCAGCGCTGACAGGGTGAACACTGAAGCTTTCTTT.